The 17 T cell receptor beta chains presented below share a single source sample, sequenced in a study of blood T cell repertoires in COVID-19. Produced via immunoSEQ multiplex PCR; TCRdb's table is partial and in-frame only. In the table there are 250,000 or so clones, nearly 90% of which are singletons. Material for sequencing was peripheral blood. These TCRs come from a woman under 40 with acute or convalescent COVID-19.

The rearrangement joins TRBV15 to TRBJ2-5; tentatively, D is TRBD2 (6 bases). Germline assignment: CDR1 LNHNV and CDR2 YYDKDF (reference sequence). The CDR3 runs 14 residues. Trimming took 6 bases from V and 5 from J, leaving 16 bases between them. The CDR3 region is CATRRIGSQETQYF. The CDR3 coding sequence is TGTGCCACCAGAAGGATCGGGAGTCAGGAGACCCAGTACTTC. Looking up the rest from reference TRBV15 and TRBJ2-5 gives the full variable domain: DAMVIQNPRYQVTQFGKPVTLSCSQTLNHNVMYWYQQKSSQAPKLLFHYYDKDFNNEADTPDNFQSRRPNTSFCFLDIRSPGLGDTAMYLCATRRIGSQETQYFGPGTRLLVL.

The chain recombines TRBV9 with TRBJ2-1; possibly TRBD1 for D (6 bases). The ends were cut back, 3 bases at V and 3 bases at J, with 10 bases in the middle. This CDR3 is built from 14 residues. CDR1 is SGDLS and CDR2 is YYNGEE in the germline V gene. The CDR3 coding sequence is TGTGCCAGCAGCGGCCGGGACAACTACAATGAGCAGTTCTTC. It translates to CASSGRDNYNEQFF.

The rearrangement uses TRBV20-1 and TRBJ2-3, with D unclear. V was shortened by 8 bases and J by 10 bases, with 13 bases between the two germline ends. The CDR3 extends over 10 amino acids. Germline-derived CDR1 and CDR2 are DFQATT and SNEGSKA (reference sequence). In nucleotides, the CDR3 is TGCAGTCCCTACTCTGTGCCGCAGTATTTT. It encodes CSPYSVPQYF.

J is TRBJ2-1 and V is TRBV11-2, with D possibly matching TRBD2 (5 bases). In germline, CDR1 is SGHAT, CDR2 FQNNGV. The CDR3 extends over 17 amino acids. V was pared by 4 bases and J by 5 bases, with 21 bases between. CDR3 sequence: CASSSRPVQRRNNEQFF. The CDR3 coding sequence is TGTGCCAGCAGCTCCCGTCCGGTCCAGCGGAGGAACAATGAGCAGTTCTTC.

The V gene is TRBV21-1, the J gene TRBJ1-3; the table's D call, TRBD1, has no DNA check behind it. TRBV21-1 is a recognized pseudogene. The CDR3 loop spans 14 amino acids. The CDR3 DNA reads TGTGCCAGCAGTACAGGGGCCTCTGGAAACACCATATATTTT. Translation gives CASSTGASGNTIYF.

The genes are TRBV29-1 and TRBJ1-2; TRBD1 is a possible D gene (6 bases). CDR1 SQVTM and CDR2 ANQGSEA come from the germline V gene. The V and J ends lost 3 bases and 6 bases respectively, with 14 bases between them. The CDR3 totals 13 residues. For the CDR3, the DNA is TGCAGCGTTGAGGGTCTGGGGGCTAATGGCTACACCTTC. Residues: CSVEGLGANGYTF.

The V and J genes are TRBV6-5 and TRBJ2-1; 9 positions match TRBD2. Germline V lookup: CDR1 MNHEY, CDR2 SVGAGI. The CDR3 has 15 amino acids. Trimming took 8 bases from V and 5 from J; bases not matched to a gene: 10. The CDR3 DNA sequence: TGTGCCAGCCAAACGGGCGGGAGGGGGAACAATGAGCAGTTCTTC. This sequence encodes CASQTGGRGNNEQFF.

The J gene is TRBJ1-4, the V gene TRBV27; no reliable D call. This CDR3 is built from 15 residues. Trimming stripped 8 bases from V and 4 bases from J, with 17 bases between. Germline V gene data show CDR1 as MNHEY and CDR2 as SMNVEV (reference sequence). In DNA, the CDR3 is TGTGCCAGCGGCTCTTATGTGACACTTAATGAAAAACTGTTTTTT. Its translation is CASGSYVTLNEKLFF.

This clone came up once. The J gene is TRBJ2-1, the V gene TRBV7-3; maybe TRBD2 (6 bases). The CDR3 has 16 residues. The germline V gene has CDR1 SGHTA and CDR2 FQGTGA. The V gene lost 0 bases and the J gene lost 5 bases, with 14 bases spanning the gap. The CDR3 sequence: CASSLTIGRGNNEQFF. Here the CDR3 DNA reads TGTGCCAGCAGCTTAACCATTGGGCGGGGAAACAATGAGCAGTTCTTC.

This clone was seen a single time. The chain uses TRBV19 and TRBJ2-1, with 10 bases lining up with TRBD1. The CDR3 has 15 amino acids. The V gene end was trimmed by 4 bases and the J gene end by 7 bases; junction bases not matched to a gene: 7. Germline V gene sequence: CDR1 LNHDA, CDR2 SQIVND (reference sequence). CDR3 sequence: CASSKGGQGGNEQFF. For the CDR3, the DNA is TGTGCCAGTAGTAAGGGCGGACAGGGGGGAAATGAGCAGTTCTTC.

V and J are TRBV5-1 and TRBJ2-5; 9 bases are shared with TRBD2. V shed 2 bases and J 4 bases; nucleotides not matched to a gene: 9. The CDR3 contains 16 residues. Germline CDR1 SGHRS, CDR2 YFSETQ. The CDR3 DNA reads TGCGCCAGCAGCTTAGAACTAGCGGGTCCAAGAGAGACCCAGTACTTC. It codes for CASSLELAGPRETQYF.

This clone occurred a few times. The chain has TRBV10-3 and TRBJ2-7; no firm D call. This CDR3 comprises 11 residues. Trimming pared 2 bases from V and 7 bases from J, leaving 6 bases between. Looked up from germline, CDR1 is ENHRY and CDR2 is SYGVKD. CDR3 sequence (DNA): TGTGCCATCAGTGAGCTAGGTGAGCAGTACTTC. It codes for CAISELGEQYF.

V is TRBV2 and J is TRBJ2-7; the match to TRBD2 covers 12 bases. This CDR3 spans 15 amino acids. With V trimmed by 8 bases and J by 7 bases, 12 bases remained unmatched. Germline loops: CDR1 SNHLY, CDR2 FYNNEI. CDR3 protein: CASLGSGLAGGEQYF. CDR3 nucleotides: TGTGCCAGCCTCGGTTCGGGTCTAGCGGGGGGGGAGCAGTACTTC.

The chain joins TRBV7-2 to TRBJ2-5, with no clear D. V lost 5 bases and J lost 1, with 8 bases in between. Germline-derived CDR1 and CDR2 are SGHTA and FQGNSA. The CDR3 totals 13 residues. The CDR3 loop reads CASSSRVQETQYF. The DNA of the CDR3 is TGTGCCAGCAGCAGCCGGGTCCAAGAGACCCAGTACTTC.

The V call is TRBV19, the J call TRBJ2-1, with a possible D match to TRBD2 (6 bases). In germline, CDR1 is LNHDA, CDR2 SQIVND (reference sequence). This CDR3 spans 14 amino acids. Trimming removed 7 bases at V and 8 bases at J, with 18 bases between. In DNA, the CDR3 is TGTGCCAGTACCCCTAGCGCGATGGACTATGAGCAGTTCTTC. Translation gives CASTPSAMDYEQFF.

This clone was found a few times. The chain links TRBV6-6 to TRBJ1-1; no clear D. Per the germline V gene, CDR1 is MNHNY and CDR2 is SVGAGI (reference sequence). V shed 6 bases and J shed 1 base, with 12 bases lying between them. The CDR3 runs 14 residues. The CDR3 DNA reads TGTGCCAGCAGAGGAGAAGCGTGGAACACTGAAGCTTTCTTT. This codes for CASRGEAWNTEAFF.

The V gene is TRBV27, the J gene TRBJ2-1; tentative D call: TRBD2 (6 bases). The CDR3 length is 15 residues. Germline V CDR1 and CDR2: MNHEY, SMNVEV (reference sequence). V lost 8 bases and J lost 4, with 18 bases in between. CDR3 region: CASGFLRGPYNEQFF. CDR3 coding DNA: TGTGCCAGCGGATTCTTGCGGGGCCCATACAATGAGCAGTTCTTC.